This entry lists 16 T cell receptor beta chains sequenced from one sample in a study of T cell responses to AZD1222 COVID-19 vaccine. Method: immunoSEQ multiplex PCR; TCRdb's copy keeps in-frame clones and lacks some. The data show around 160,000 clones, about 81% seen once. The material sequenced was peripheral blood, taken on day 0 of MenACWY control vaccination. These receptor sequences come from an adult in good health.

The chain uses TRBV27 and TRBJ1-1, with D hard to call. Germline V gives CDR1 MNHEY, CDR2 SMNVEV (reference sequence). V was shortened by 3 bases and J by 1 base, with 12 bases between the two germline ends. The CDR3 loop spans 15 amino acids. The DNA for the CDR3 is TGTGCCAGCAGTTTTCTGGGGAGAGGGAACACTGAAGCTTTCTTT. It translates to CASSFLGRGNTEAFF.

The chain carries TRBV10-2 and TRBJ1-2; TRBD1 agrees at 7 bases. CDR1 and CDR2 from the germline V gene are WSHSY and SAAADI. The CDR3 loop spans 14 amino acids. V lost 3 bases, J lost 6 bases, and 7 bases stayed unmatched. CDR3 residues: CASSEPGTEDGYTF. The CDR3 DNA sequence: TGCGCCAGCAGTGAACCCGGGACAGAGGATGGCTACACCTTC.

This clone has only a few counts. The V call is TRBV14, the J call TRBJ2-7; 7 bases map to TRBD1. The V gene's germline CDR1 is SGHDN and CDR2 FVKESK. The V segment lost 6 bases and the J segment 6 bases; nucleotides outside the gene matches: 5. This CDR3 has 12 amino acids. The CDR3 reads CASRLDRAEQYV. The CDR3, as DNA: TGTGCCAGCAGACTAGACAGGGCCGAGCAGTACGTC.

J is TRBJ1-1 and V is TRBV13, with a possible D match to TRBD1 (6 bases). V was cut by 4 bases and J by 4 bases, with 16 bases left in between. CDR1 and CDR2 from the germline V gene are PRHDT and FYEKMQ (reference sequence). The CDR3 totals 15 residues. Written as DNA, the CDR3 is TGTGCCAGCAGCTCGCCCATGGGGGGCGGCACTGAAGCTTTCTTT. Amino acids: CASSSPMGGGTEAFF. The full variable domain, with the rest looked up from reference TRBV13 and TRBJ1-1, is AAGVIQSPRHLIKEKRETATLKCYPIPRHDTVYWYQQGPGQDPQFLISFYEKMQSDKGSIPDRFSAQQFSDYHSELNMSSLELGDSALYFCASSSPMGGGTEAFFGQGTRLTVV.

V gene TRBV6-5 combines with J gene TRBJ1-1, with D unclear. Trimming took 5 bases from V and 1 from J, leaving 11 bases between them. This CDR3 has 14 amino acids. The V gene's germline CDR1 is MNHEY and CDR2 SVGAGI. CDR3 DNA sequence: TGTGCCAGCAGTCAACCCGGGAGGAACACTGAAGCTTTCTTT. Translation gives CASSQPGRNTEAFF.

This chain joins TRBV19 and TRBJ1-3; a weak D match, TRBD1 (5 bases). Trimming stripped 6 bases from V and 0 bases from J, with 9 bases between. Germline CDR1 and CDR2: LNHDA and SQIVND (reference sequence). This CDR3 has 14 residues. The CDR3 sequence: CASSQGTSGNTIYF. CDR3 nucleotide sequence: TGTGCCAGTAGCCAGGGAACCTCTGGAAACACCATATATTTT.

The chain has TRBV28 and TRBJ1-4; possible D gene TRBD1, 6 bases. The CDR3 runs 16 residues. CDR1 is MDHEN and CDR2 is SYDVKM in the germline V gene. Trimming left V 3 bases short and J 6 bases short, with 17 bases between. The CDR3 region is CASSLAGAERYEKLFF. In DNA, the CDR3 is TGTGCCAGCAGTTTGGCAGGGGCTGAGAGATATGAAAAACTGTTTTTT.

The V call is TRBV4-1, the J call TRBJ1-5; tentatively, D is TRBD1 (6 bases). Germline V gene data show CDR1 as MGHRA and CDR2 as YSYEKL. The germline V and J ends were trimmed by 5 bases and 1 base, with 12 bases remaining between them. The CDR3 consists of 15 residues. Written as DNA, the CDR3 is TGCGCCAGCAGCACTCGGGACACCAGCAATCAGCCCCAGCATTTT. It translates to CASSTRDTSNQPQHF.

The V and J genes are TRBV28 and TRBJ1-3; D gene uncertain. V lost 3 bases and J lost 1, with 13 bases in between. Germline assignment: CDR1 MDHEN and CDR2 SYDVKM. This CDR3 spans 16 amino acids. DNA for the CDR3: TGTGCCAGCAGTTTGGATTCTGCAGTATCTGGAAACACCATATATTTT. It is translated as CASSLDSAVSGNTIYF.

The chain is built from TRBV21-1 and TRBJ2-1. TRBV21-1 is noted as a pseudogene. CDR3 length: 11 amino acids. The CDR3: CAASGPNEQFF. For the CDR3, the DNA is TGTGCCGCCTCGGGACCCAATGAGCAGTTCTTC.

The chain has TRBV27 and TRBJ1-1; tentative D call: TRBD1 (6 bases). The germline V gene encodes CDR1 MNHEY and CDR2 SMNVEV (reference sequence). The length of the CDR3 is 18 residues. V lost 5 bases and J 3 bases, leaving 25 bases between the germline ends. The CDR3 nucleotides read TGTGCCAGCAGTCCAACGACTATCGACAGGCGAAAGTACACTGAAGCTTTCTTT. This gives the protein CASSPTTIDRRKYTEAFF.

This CDR3 reads CASSKDRGHVGGELFF. CDR3 coding DNA: TGCGCCAGCAGTAAGGACAGGGGGCATGTGGGCGGGGAGCTGTTTTTT. J is TRBJ2-2 and V is TRBV10-2; the match to TRBD1 covers 11 bases. Germline-derived CDR1 and CDR2 are WSHSY and SAAADI. V lost 5 bases, J lost 7 bases, and 9 bases stayed unmatched. The CDR3 spans 16 residues.

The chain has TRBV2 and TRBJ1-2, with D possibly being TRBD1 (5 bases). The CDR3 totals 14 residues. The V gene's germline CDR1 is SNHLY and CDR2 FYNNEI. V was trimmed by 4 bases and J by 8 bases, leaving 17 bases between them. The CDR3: CASSAGIQAQGYTF. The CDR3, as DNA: TGTGCCAGCAGTGCTGGGATACAGGCGCAGGGCTACACCTTC. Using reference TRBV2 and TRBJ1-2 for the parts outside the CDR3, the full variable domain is EPEVTQTPSHQVTQMGQEVILRCVPISNHLYFYWYRQILGQKVEFLVSFYNNEISEKSEIFDDQFSVERPDGSNFTLKIRSTKLEDSAMYFCASSAGIQAQGYTFGSGTRLTVV.

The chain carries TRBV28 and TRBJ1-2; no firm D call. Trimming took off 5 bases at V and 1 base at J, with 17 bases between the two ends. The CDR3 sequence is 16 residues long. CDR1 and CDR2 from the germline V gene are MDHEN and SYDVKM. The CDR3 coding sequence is TGTGCCAGCAGTGCCGGGAGCCACATGGTTAACTATGGCTACACCTTC. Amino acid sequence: CASSAGSHMVNYGYTF.

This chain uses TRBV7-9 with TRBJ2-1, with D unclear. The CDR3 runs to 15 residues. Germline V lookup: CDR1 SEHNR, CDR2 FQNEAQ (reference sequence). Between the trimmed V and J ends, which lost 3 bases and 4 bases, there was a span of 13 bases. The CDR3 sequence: CASSFKTSDYNEQFF. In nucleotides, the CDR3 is TGTGCCAGCAGCTTTAAAACCAGCGATTACAATGAGCAGTTCTTC. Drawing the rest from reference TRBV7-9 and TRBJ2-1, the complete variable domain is DTGVSQNPRHKITKRGQNVTFRCDPISEHNRLYWYRQTLGQGPEFLTYFQNEAQLEKSRLLSDRFSAERPKGSFSTLEIQRTEQGDSAMYLCASSFKTSDYNEQFFGPGTRLTVL.

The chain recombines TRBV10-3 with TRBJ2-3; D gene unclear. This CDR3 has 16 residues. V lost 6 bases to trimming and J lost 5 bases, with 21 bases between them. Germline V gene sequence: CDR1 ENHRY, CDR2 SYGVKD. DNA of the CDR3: TGTGCCATCAGGTCCTTTTCGGGCACAGACCGAGATACGCAGTATTTT. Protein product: CAIRSFSGTDRDTQYF.